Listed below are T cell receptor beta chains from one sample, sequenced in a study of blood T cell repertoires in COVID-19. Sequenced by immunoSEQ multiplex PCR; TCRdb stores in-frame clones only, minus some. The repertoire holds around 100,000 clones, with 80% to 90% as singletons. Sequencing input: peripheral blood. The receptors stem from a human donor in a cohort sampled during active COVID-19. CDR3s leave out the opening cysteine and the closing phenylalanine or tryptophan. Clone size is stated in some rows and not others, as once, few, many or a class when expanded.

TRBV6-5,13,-,ASSWGTTNTGELF
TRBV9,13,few,ASSVVSGGADEQF
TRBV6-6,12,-,ASTPDRNFYGYT
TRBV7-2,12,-,ASSYDRGNQPQH
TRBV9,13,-,ASSVGGISNQPQH
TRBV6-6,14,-,ASSGRAIFDSYEQY
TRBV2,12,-,ASSENQGNQPQH
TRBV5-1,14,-,ASSGGVPGAYYGYT
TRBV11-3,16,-,ASSFCPGTRPVIWEQY
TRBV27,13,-,ASSVEGARNSPLH
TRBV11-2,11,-,ASSLVGRTEAF
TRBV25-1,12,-,ASSLGTGVYEQF
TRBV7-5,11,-,ARSSTRRGELF
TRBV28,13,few,ASSPRVGAVQPQH
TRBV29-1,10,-,SAGWVGETQY
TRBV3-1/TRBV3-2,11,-,ASSQGANTEAF
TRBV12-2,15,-,ASRRRVWLYSNQPQH
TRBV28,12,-,ASSFSGSEGKQF
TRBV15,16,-,ATSRPGLAGISQETQY
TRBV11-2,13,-,ASSLGTGVLNEQF
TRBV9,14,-,ASSNLSGRFGETQY
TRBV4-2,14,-,ASSQGSGTGGYEQF
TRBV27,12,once,ASRTTGEDTEAF
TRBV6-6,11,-,ASSPRDSHGYT
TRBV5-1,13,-,ASRLESSGKGEQY
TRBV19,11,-,ASRSPRGYGYT
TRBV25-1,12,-,ASTPPGSGNTIY
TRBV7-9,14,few,ASSPMTGTSAGELF
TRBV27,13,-,ASSQPGQGMVAQY
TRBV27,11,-,ASSPGSGDGYT
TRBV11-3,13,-,ASSLRSGSYNEQF
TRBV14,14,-,ASSQGRLIPQSEQF
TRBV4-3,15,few,ASSQDPAGGEGDTQY
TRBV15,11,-,ATSRDRGHEQF
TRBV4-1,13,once,ASSPGTALVHEQY
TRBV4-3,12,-,ASSQGGQGNEQF
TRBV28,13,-,ASSLAVHPGNTIY
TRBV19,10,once,ASRGGPDTQY
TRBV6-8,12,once,ARRLARHQETQY
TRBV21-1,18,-,ASSTPRPHRTDLNTDTQY
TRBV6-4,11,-,ARTVFSREKLF
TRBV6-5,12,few,ASSRQGKDSPLH
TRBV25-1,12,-,ASSEGQLNTEAF
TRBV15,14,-,ATSRDPWGGGETQY
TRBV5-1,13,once,ASSLGGDSGNTIY
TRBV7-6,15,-,ASSFRTGGVRVNGYT